The 10 T cell receptor beta chains below all came from one sample that was sequenced in a study of blood T cell repertoires in COVID-19 (TCRdb year 2020). Libraries were built with the immunoSEQ multiplex PCR assay. The immuneACCESS repertoire file appears here via TCRdb, limited to in-frame rearrangements. These files lack a portion of the clones; in checked studies, under half of the deficit traces to unresolved V genes, and the cause of the others is not known. The sample table shows tens of thousands of clones, and 70% to 85% are seen once. The ten largest clones represent more than 1.5% of the sample. The sample comprised peripheral blood. All receptors come from an elderly man with active or convalescent COVID-19.

The chain joins TRBV7-6 to TRBJ2-7, with 10 nucleotides matching TRBD2. The J segment lost 5 bases and the V segment lost 4 bases, leaving 8 bases of the junction unmatched. From germline, CDR1 is SGHVS and CDR2 FNYEAQ. CDR3 size: 15 residues. CDR3 in amino acids: CASSSPGLAGDEQYF. CDR3 nucleotide sequence: TGTGCCAGCAGCTCCCCCGGGCTAGCGGGGGACGAGCAGTACTTC.

This rearrangement joins TRBV24-1 to TRBJ2-3; 7 bases are a match to TRBD2. V lost 5 bases and J lost 1; bases outside the gene matches: 8. Germline V CDR1 and CDR2: KGHDR, SFDVKD. This CDR3 region has 16 residues. CDR3 loop: CATSGRASGGTDTQYF. CDR3 coding DNA: TGTGCCACCAGTGGAAGGGCTAGCGGAGGCACAGATACGCAGTATTTT.

The chain links TRBV29-1 to TRBJ2-3, with D perhaps TRBD1 (5 bases). Germline V gene sequence: CDR1 SQVTM, CDR2 ANQGSEA. V was pared by 3 bases and J by 4 bases, with 11 bases between. CDR3 length: 13 residues. CDR3 DNA sequence: TGCAGCGTTGATCTGGGGCCAGCAGATACGCAGTATTTT. Its protein product is CSVDLGPADTQYF.

The chain recombines TRBV2 with TRBJ1-2; the D gene is possibly TRBD1 (5 bases). The CDR3 covers 13 residues. Germline CDR1 SNHLY, CDR2 FYNNEI. Deletions cut 3 bases from V and 8 bases from J, with 13 bases between. CDR3 sequence (DNA): TGTGCCAGCAGTGAGAAGGGGCTCATCGGCTACACCTTC. It encodes CASSEKGLIGYTF.

The chain couples TRBV2 to TRBJ2-1; tentative D call: TRBD2 (5 bases). The CDR3 is 13 residues long. V gave up 3 bases and J gave up 7 bases, with 10 bases separating them. Germline CDR1 SNHLY, CDR2 FYNNEI. Here the CDR3 DNA reads TGTGCCAGCAGTGACCGGGGTAGGAATGAGCAGTTCTTC. Protein product: CASSDRGRNEQFF.

This clone showed up just once. The V gene is TRBV3-1 (or the pseudogene TRBV3-2), the J gene TRBJ2-3; TRBD1 matches at 9 bases. Trimming at V came to 6 bases and at J to 9 bases, leaving 10 bases not matched to a gene. CDR3 length: 14 residues. In germline, CDR1 is LGHDT, CDR2 YNNKEL (reference sequence). The DNA of the CDR3 is TGTGCCAGCAGACAACAGGGGGCCCCAGGCACGCAGTATTTT. Its protein is CASRQQGAPGTQYF.

V is TRBV18 and J is TRBJ2-7, with D possibly TRBD1 on 5 matching bases. The germline V gene encodes CDR1 KGHSH and CDR2 LQKENI. V gave up 4 bases and J gave up 7 bases, with 14 bases separating them. The CDR3 consists of 13 residues. CDR3 sequence reads: CASSRGYAGEQYF. CDR3 DNA: TGTGCCAGCTCACGTGGATACGCAGGGGAGCAGTACTTC.

The V gene is TRBV3-1 (or the pseudogene TRBV3-2), the J gene TRBJ2-5, with D possibly TRBD1 on 6 matching bases. From germline, CDR1 is LGHDT and CDR2 YNNKEL (reference sequence). Trimming cost V 5 bases and J 4 bases, with 20 bases left between them. The CDR3 totals 16 residues. CDR3 DNA: TGTGCCAGCAGCGAAGGCGGCAGGGGAATCGGAGAGACCCAGTACTTC. It yields the protein CASSEGGRGIGETQYF.

The rearrangement links TRBV11-2 to TRBJ2-7; 8 positions match TRBD2. Germline V lookup: CDR1 SGHAT, CDR2 FQNNGV. This CDR3 has 15 residues. Unmatched junction bases numbered 7, after V lost 2 bases and J lost 4 bases. CDR3 in amino acids: CASSLLAAGGYEQYF. The CDR3 DNA follows: TGTGCCAGCAGCTTACTGGCCGCGGGAGGTTACGAGCAGTACTTC.

The CDR3 sequence: CASSQTGEDTEAFF. CDR3 DNA: TGTGCCAGCAGCCAAACAGGGGAGGACACTGAAGCTTTCTTT. The chain combines TRBV5-8 with TRBJ1-1; 7 bases fit TRBD1. The CDR3 sequence is 14 residues long. Germline V gene sequence: CDR1 SGHTS, CDR2 YDEGEE. The V gene end was trimmed by 4 bases and the J gene end by 3 bases; junction bases not matched to a gene: 6.